The 31 T cell receptor beta chains listed next were all sequenced from one sample in a study of OX40 agonist ivuxolimab in advanced cancers. TCRdb keeps only in-frame clones here, not all; method: immunoSEQ multiplex PCR. The table has some 77,000 clones, approximately 89% seen once. This sample comprised CD4+ or CD8+ T cells sorted from blood, obtained in a trial of the OX40 agonist ivuxolimab. The source is an adult with an advanced solid tumor such as melanoma, head and neck, liver or kidney cancer.

By sample share, this clone is medium-sized. The CDR3 nucleotides are TGTGCCAGCTCACCAGCCCAGATCTCCTACGAGCAGTACTTC. It encodes CASSPAQISYEQYF. The chain uses TRBV18 and TRBJ2-7; D is uncertain. The CDR3 runs 14 residues. Trimming removed 2 bases at V and 0 bases at J, with 8 bases between. CDR1 KGHSH and CDR2 LQKENI come from the germline V gene.

This clone was found a few times. The J gene is TRBJ1-1, the V gene TRBV30, with D possibly matching TRBD1 (6 bases). The germline CDR1 and CDR2 sequences are GTSNPN and SVGIG (reference sequence). This CDR3 is 13 amino acids long. The V gene lost 3 bases and the J gene lost 5 bases, with 13 bases spanning the gap. This CDR3 is CAWRTGRETEAFF. The CDR3 DNA reads as TGTGCCTGGAGGACAGGCCGGGAGACTGAAGCTTTCTTT.

CDR3 protein: CASSRQGYGELFF. CDR3 DNA sequence: TGTGCCAGCAGCCGACAGGGTTACGGGGAGCTGTTTTTT. The chain links TRBV6-1 to TRBJ2-2; 7 bases align to TRBD1. Germline CDR1 reads MNHNS; CDR2 reads SASEGT. The CDR3 has 13 amino acids. J lost 7 bases, V lost 6 bases, and 5 bases had no gene match.

The rearrangement links TRBV14 to TRBJ2-1; D remains ambiguous. V dropped 2 bases and J dropped 6 bases, with 23 bases sitting between them. Germline CDR1 reads SGHDN; CDR2 reads FVKESK. The CDR3 contains 18 residues. The CDR3 is CASSQSHSRTKAFNEQFF. In DNA, the CDR3 is TGTGCCAGCAGCCAAAGTCATTCTAGGACCAAGGCCTTCAATGAGCAGTTCTTC. The whole variable domain, remainder taken from reference TRBV14 and TRBJ2-1, is EAGVTQFPSHSVIEKGQTVTLRCDPISGHDNLYWYRRVMGKEIKFLLHFVKESKQDESGMPNNRFLAERTGGTYSTLKVQPAELEDSGVYFCASSQSHSRTKAFNEQFFGPGTRLTVL.

The chain couples TRBV29-1 to TRBJ2-7; D is unresolved. This CDR3 region has 11 residues. The germline gives CDR1 SQVTM, CDR2 ANQGSEA. Trimming removed 0 bases from V and 5 bases from J, with 5 bases in between. The CDR3 reads CSVEERDEQYF. DNA of the CDR3: TGCAGCGTTGAAGAAAGAGACGAGCAGTACTTC.

CDR3 nucleotide sequence: TGCGCCAGCAGCTCACAGGGGTTTGGCACTGAAGCTTTCTTT. Translation: CASSSQGFGTEAFF. J is TRBJ1-1 and V is TRBV5-1; 7 bases are a match to TRBD1. V was clipped by 3 bases and J by 4 bases; unmatched bases: 6. This CDR3 spans 14 amino acids. Germline CDR1 is SGHRS and CDR2 is YFSETQ.

This chain uses TRBV30 with TRBJ2-2; D is uncertain. This CDR3 has 12 amino acids. V was trimmed by 3 bases and J by 7 bases, leaving 9 bases between them. Germline V gene lookup returns CDR1 GTSNPN and CDR2 SVGIG (reference sequence). The CDR3 nucleotides read TGTGCCTGGAGCGGGCCTTACGGGGAGCTGTTTTTT. It yields the protein CAWSGPYGELFF.

The chain joins TRBV28 to TRBJ2-2, with 14 nucleotides matching TRBD2. The germline V gene encodes CDR1 MDHEN and CDR2 SYDVKM. J gave up 7 bases and V 7 bases, and 11 bases lay outside the gene matches. CDR3 length: 17 amino acids. In DNA, the CDR3 is TGTGCCAGCACCCTCCCGACTAGCGGGAGGGCCTTCGGGGAGCTGTTTTTT. Encoded protein: CASTLPTSGRAFGELFF.

V usage is TRBV2 and J usage is TRBJ1-1, with 8 bases identical to TRBD1. With V trimmed by 3 bases and J by 2 bases, 5 bases remained unmatched. Germline V lookup: CDR1 SNHLY, CDR2 FYNNEI. The CDR3 is 15 amino acids. The CDR3 coding sequence is TGTGCCAGCAGTGACCCAGGGGGCGCAAACACTGAAGCTTTCTTT. Translated: CASSDPGGANTEAFF.

V and J are TRBV5-1 and TRBJ2-3, with D hard to call. The germline V and J ends were trimmed by 0 bases and 3 bases, with 5 bases remaining between them. Germline V CDR1 and CDR2: SGHRS, YFSETQ. The CDR3 runs to 13 residues. This chain's CDR3 is CASSLGQTDTQYF. The CDR3 DNA is TGCGCCAGCAGCTTGGGGCAGACAGATACGCAGTATTTT.

The chain couples TRBV29-1 to TRBJ1-2; maybe TRBD1 (5 bases). Germline V CDR1 and CDR2: SQVTM, ANQGSEA. The CDR3 totals 12 residues. Between the trimmed V and J ends, which lost 4 bases and 2 bases, there was a span of 8 bases. CDR3 amino acids: CSVGGGNYGYTF. In DNA, the CDR3 is TGCAGCGTTGGGGGCGGAAACTATGGCTACACCTTC.

The chain employs TRBV18 and TRBJ1-1, with no clear D. V dropped 8 bases and J dropped 0 bases, with 10 bases sitting between them. This CDR3 has 13 residues. Looked up from germline, CDR1 is KGHSH and CDR2 is LQKENI. CDR3 DNA: TGTGCCAGCCGCGGATCCTTGAACACTGAAGCTTTCTTT. It translates to CASRGSLNTEAFF. The entire variable domain, with the rest obtained from reference TRBV18 and TRBJ1-1, is as follows: NAGVMQNPRHLVRRRGQEARLRCSPMKGHSHVYWYRQLPEEGLKFMVYLQKENIIDESGMPKERFSAEFPKEGPSILRIQQVVRGDSAAYFCASRGSLNTEAFFGQGTRLTVV.

The chain has TRBV30 and TRBJ1-2; maybe TRBD1 (5 bases). The V and J ends lost 5 bases and 5 bases respectively, with 18 bases between them. CDR1 and CDR2 from the germline V gene are GTSNPN and SVGIG (reference sequence). This CDR3 contains 14 residues. CDR3 nucleotides: TGTGCCTGGTCTTACGGACACGGGGGTTATGGCTACACCTTC. Residues: CAWSYGHGGYGYTF.

The chain employs TRBV28 and TRBJ1-5, with D tentatively TRBD1 (5 bases). V lost 5 bases and J 0 bases, leaving 11 bases between the germline ends. Germline V gene sequence: CDR1 MDHEN, CDR2 SYDVKM. This CDR3 region has 15 residues. The CDR3 nucleotides read TGTGCCAGCAGTCCGGGGGAGGTTAGCAATCAGCCCCAGCATTTT. This sequence encodes CASSPGEVSNQPQHF.

This clone has just a few counts. The chain combines TRBV5-6 with TRBJ1-4; TRBD1 might be the D (6 bases). The CDR3 is 14 amino acids. V was shortened by 5 bases and J by 7 bases, with 15 bases between the two germline ends. Germline-derived CDR1 and CDR2 are SGHDT and YYEEEE. The CDR3 here is CASRGQGRSEKLFF. CDR3 nucleotides: TGTGCCAGCAGGGGTCAGGGGAGAAGTGAAAAACTGTTTTTT.

This clone has only one observation. The rearrangement links TRBV2 to TRBJ2-5; maybe TRBD2 (5 bases). Germline assignment: CDR1 SNHLY and CDR2 FYNNEI. The V end lost 8 bases, the J end lost 5 bases, and 15 bases lay between the germline ends. CDR3 size: 13 residues. The CDR3, as DNA: TGTGCCAGCTCGGTCCTGACGGGGGAGACCCAGTACTTC. Its protein is CASSVLTGETQYF.

The chain recombines TRBV20-1 with TRBJ2-1, with a possible D match to TRBD2 (5 bases). Looked up from germline, CDR1 is DFQATT and CDR2 is SNEGSKA (reference sequence). The CDR3 has 10 residues. V was trimmed by 3 bases and J by 11 bases, leaving 8 bases between them. Written as DNA, the CDR3 is TGCAGTGCTAGCGGGGTTAAGCAGTTCTTC. Its translation: CSASGVKQFF.

CDR3 coding DNA: TGCGCCAGCAGCCAAGAATGGGACGGAATATACGAGCAGTACTTC. This encodes CASSQEWDGIYEQYF. The V gene is TRBV4-3, the J gene TRBJ2-7; TRBD1 or TRBD2 may be the D gene (5 bases each). This CDR3 comprises 15 residues. Germline assignment: CDR1 LGHNA and CDR2 YSLEER. Trimming shortened V by 0 bases and J by 4 bases, and 13 bases separated the two germline ends.

This chain uses TRBV9 with TRBJ2-7; 12 nucleotides agree with TRBD2. The CDR3 spans 15 residues. J lost 4 bases, V lost 4 bases, and 6 bases had no gene match. The germline V gene has CDR1 SGDLS and CDR2 YYNGEE. The CDR3 bases are TGTGCCAGCAGCCCGCGACTAGCGGGAGAATACGAGCAGTACTTC. Its protein product is CASSPRLAGEYEQYF.

The CDR3 DNA is TGTGCCAGCAGCCGTGGGACAGGGGGTTTCACTGAAGCTTTCTTT. Residues: CASSRGTGGFTEAFF. This rearrangement joins TRBV11-2 to TRBJ1-1; 11 bases are shared with TRBD1. The germline CDR1 and CDR2 sequences are SGHAT and FQNNGV. V was clipped by 5 bases and J by 4 bases; unmatched bases: 6. The CDR3 runs 15 residues.

The chain employs TRBV6-5 and TRBJ2-7, with D unresolved. The V and J ends lost 0 bases and 3 bases respectively, with 9 bases between them. Germline V gives CDR1 MNHEY, CDR2 SVGAGI. This CDR3 is 14 amino acids long. The CDR3 DNA is TGTGCCAGCAGTTACTCCCCCCTTGGCTACGAGCAGTACTTC. This codes for CASSYSPLGYEQYF.

This clone appeared a single time. The chain employs TRBV28 and TRBJ2-7; 8 nucleotides agree with TRBD2. V shed 2 bases, J shed 5 bases, and the junction held 8 bases outside the gene matches. CDR1 and CDR2 from the germline V gene are MDHEN and SYDVKM. This CDR3 contains 15 residues. The CDR3 bases are TGTGCCAGCAGTTTAGGCAGCGGGAGCTGGAACGAGCAGTACTTC. It specifies CASSLGSGSWNEQYF.

Written as DNA, the CDR3 is TGTGCCTGGAGTGGAGGGACTAATGAAAAACTGTTTTTT. Protein sequence: CAWSGGTNEKLFF. The chain has TRBV30 and TRBJ1-4; no definite D call. V gave up 1 base and J gave up 2 bases, with 5 bases separating them. The CDR3 is 13 residues long. Looked up from germline, CDR1 is GTSNPN and CDR2 is SVGIG (reference sequence).

The rearrangement joins TRBV19 to TRBJ1-3; D is unresolved. The CDR3 has 14 residues. V dropped 1 base and J dropped 3 bases, with 7 bases sitting between them. Germline V CDR1 and CDR2: LNHDA, SQIVND (reference sequence). CDR3 in DNA: TGTGCCAGTAGTATAGCCGGGAATGGAAACACCATATATTTT. Translation: CASSIAGNGNTIYF. Drawing the rest from reference TRBV19 and TRBJ1-3, the complete variable domain is DGGITQSPKYLFRKEGQNVTLSCEQNLNHDAMYWYRQDPGQGLRLIYYSQIVNDFQKGDIAEGYSVSREKKESFPLTVTSAQKNPTAFYLCASSIAGNGNTIYFGEGSWLTVV.

The rearrangement joins TRBV6-1 to TRBJ2-7; D remains ambiguous. Germline values: CDR1 MNHNS, CDR2 SASEGT. There are 11 residues in the CDR3. Between the trimmed V and J ends, which lost 7 bases and 4 bases, there was a span of 8 bases. The CDR3 DNA follows: TGTGCCAGCAATCATTTATACGAGCAGTACTTC. It translates to CASNHLYEQYF.

This rearrangement joins TRBV5-6 to TRBJ2-2; perhaps D is TRBD1 or TRBD2 (6 bases each). This CDR3 has 15 residues. CDR1 and CDR2 (germline): SGHDT, YYEEEE. Trimming cost V 1 base and J 4 bases, with 11 bases left between them. The CDR3 DNA follows: TGTGCCAGCAGCTTGCCGGGGGCCGGCACCGGGGAGCTGTTTTTT. This sequence encodes CASSLPGAGTGELFF.

The chain combines TRBV4-2 with TRBJ2-1, with D perhaps matching TRBD1 or TRBD2 (6 bases each). This CDR3 is built from 17 residues. The V end lost 3 bases, the J end lost 0 bases, and 15 bases lay between the germline ends. The germline gives CDR1 LGHNA, CDR2 YNFKEQ. The DNA of the CDR3 is TGTGCCAGCAGCCAGGTCGGGGGCCTCCCCTCCTACAATGAGCAGTTCTTC. It specifies CASSQVGGLPSYNEQFF.

This chain joins TRBV30 and TRBJ2-2; D is perhaps TRBD1 or TRBD2 (6 bases each). The V end was cut by 2 bases, the J end by 0 bases, with 10 bases between. The length of the CDR3 is 15 residues. The V gene's germline CDR1 is GTSNPN and CDR2 SVGIG (reference sequence). For the CDR3, the DNA is TGTGCCTGGAGTCGGGGGCTTACGAACACCGGGGAGCTGTTTTTT. The encoded protein is CAWSRGLTNTGELFF.

This sequence joins TRBV7-6 and TRBJ2-3; 8 bases are a match to TRBD2. J lost 5 bases, V lost 0 bases, and 1 base had no gene match. Looked up from germline, CDR1 is SGHVS and CDR2 is FNYEAQ. The CDR3 length is 14 residues. CDR3 sequence (DNA): TGTGCCAGCAGCTTAGCCGGGGGGGGAGATACGCAGTATTTT. Translation gives CASSLAGGGDTQYF.

The V gene is TRBV4-2, the J gene TRBJ2-7; 13 positions agree with TRBD2. Trimming at V came to 3 bases and at J to 6 bases, leaving 5 bases not matched to a gene. The CDR3 has 15 residues. CDR1 and CDR2 from the germline V gene are LGHNA and YNFKEQ. The CDR3 protein is CASSHGTSGMAEQYF. The CDR3 coding sequence is TGTGCCAGCAGCCATGGGACTAGCGGGATGGCCGAGCAGTACTTC.

The chain uses TRBV28 and TRBJ2-7; 12 bases match TRBD2. J was trimmed by 4 bases and V by 3 bases; bases with no gene match: 4. The CDR3 has 15 residues. The germline V gene encodes CDR1 MDHEN and CDR2 SYDVKM. The chain's CDR3 is CASSFPSGRAYEQYF. Here the CDR3 DNA reads TGTGCCAGCAGTTTCCCTAGCGGGAGGGCTTACGAGCAGTACTTC.